These T cell receptor beta chains were read from a single sample in a study of response to subunit inactivated influenza vaccine. TCRdb fed the RT-PCR reads into MiXCR, producing one record per CDR3 protein. The sample has over 650,000 distinct CDR3 sequences; less than 20% are singletons. The specimen comprised PBMCs from blood, sampled approximately 5 days after vaccination. These receptor sequences come from a man aged 50 to 59 who received an inactivated influenza vaccine. Each CDR3 is given with its conserved first and last residue. A D gene is named only where the DNA matches it firmly. For some rows the clone size is stated as once, few or many, or as a class when expanded; others skip it.

J gene: TRBJ1-4
V gene: TRBV7-9
D gene: -
clone size: -
CDR3 protein: CASTPSIATNGKLFF
CDR3 DNA: TGTGCCAGCACCCCATCAATCGCAACTAATGGAAAACTGTTTTTT

J gene: TRBJ2-7
V gene: TRBV7-9
D gene: -
clone size: many
CDR3 protein: CASSWPGQGSYEQYF
CDR3 DNA: TGTGCCAGCAGCTGGCCAGGGCAGGGCTCCTACGAGCAGTACTTC

J gene: TRBJ2-7
V gene: TRBV11-2
D gene: TRBD2
clone size: many
CDR3 protein: CASSSIMGLAGGPYEQYF
CDR3 DNA: TGTGCCAGCAGCTCAATTATGGGACTAGCGGGAGGCCCCTACGAGCAGTACTTC

J gene: TRBJ2-1
V gene: TRBV5-1
D gene: TRBD2
clone size: few
CDR3 protein: CASSLEGLAGVDEQFF
CDR3 DNA: TGCGCCAGCAGCTTGGAGGGGCTAGCGGGAGTCGATGAGCAGTTCTTC

J gene: TRBJ2-5
V gene: TRBV20-1
D gene: TRBD2
clone size: -
CDR3 protein: CSARPTGGGQETQYF
CDR3 DNA: TGCAGTGCTCGCCCGACGGGCGGGGGCCAAGAGACCCAGTACTTC

J gene: TRBJ2-6
V gene: TRBV7-6
D gene: TRBD2
clone size: -
CDR3 protein: CASSLVLAGGPLSRANVLTF
CDR3 DNA: TGTGCCAGCAGCTTAGTTCTAGCGGGAGGGCCCCTCTCTCGGGCCAACGTCCTGACTTTC

J gene: TRBJ1-5
V gene: TRBV18
D gene: -
clone size: -
CDR3 protein: CASSGGGPQPQHF
CDR3 DNA: TGTGCCAGCTCAGGGGGGGGTCCTCAGCCCCAGCATTTT

J gene: TRBJ2-7
V gene: TRBV12-3/TRBV12-4
D gene: -
clone size: few
CDR3 protein: CASSSLDRAYEQYF
CDR3 DNA: TGTGCCAGCAGTTCGTTGGACAGAGCCTACGAGCAGTACTTC

J gene: TRBJ2-5
V gene: TRBV27
D gene: TRBD2
clone size: -
CDR3 protein: CASSLLAGVPRETQYF
CDR3 DNA: TGTGCCAGCAGTTTACTAGCGGGAGTACCTCGGGAGACCCAGTACTTC

J gene: TRBJ2-4
V gene: TRBV3-1
D gene: -
clone size: -
CDR3 protein: CASSQGTVNIQYF
CDR3 DNA: TGTGCCAGCAGCCAAGGGACGGTTAACATTCAGTACTTC

J gene: TRBJ1-6
V gene: TRBV7-9
D gene: TRBD1
clone size: -
CDR3 protein: CASSSEQGAHSPLHF
CDR3 DNA: TGTGCCAGCAGCTCGGAACAGGGGGCGCATTCACCCCTCCACTTT

J gene: TRBJ2-7
V gene: TRBV5-6
D gene: -
clone size: -
CDR3 protein: CASSLWDHYEQYF
CDR3 DNA: TGTGCCAGCAGCTTGTGGGACCACTACGAGCAGTACTTC

J gene: TRBJ1-1
V gene: TRBV11-2
D gene: -
clone size: -
CDR3 protein: CASSTYRRGRNTEAFF
CDR3 DNA: TGTGCCAGCAGCACCTACCGCCGGGGCCGAAACACTGAAGCTTTCTTT

J gene: TRBJ1-3
V gene: TRBV5-1
D gene: -
clone size: once
CDR3 protein: CASSLEGRGNTIYF
CDR3 DNA: TGCGCCAGCAGCTTGGAGGGACGCGGAAACACCATATATTTT

J gene: TRBJ2-1
V gene: TRBV4-3
D gene: -
clone size: -
CDR3 protein: CASSQDYLTRSQYNEQFF
CDR3 DNA: TGCGCCAGCAGCCAAGATTACCTAACTAGGTCCCAATACAATGAGCAGTTCTTC

J gene: TRBJ2-3
V gene: TRBV12-3/TRBV12-4
D gene: -
clone size: few
CDR3 protein: CASSLSQVPTDTQYF
CDR3 DNA: TGTGCCAGCAGTTTAAGCCAGGTCCCCACAGATACGCAGTATTTT

J gene: TRBJ1-1
V gene: TRBV5-1
D gene: TRBD1
clone size: -
CDR3 protein: CASSLWDVGGREAFF
CDR3 DNA: TGCGCCAGCAGCTTGTGGGACGTAGGGGGCCGTGAAGCTTTCTTT

J gene: TRBJ2-7
V gene: TRBV12-3/TRBV12-4
D gene: TRBD2
clone size: -
CDR3 protein: CASRISGSKSEQYF
CDR3 DNA: TGTGCCAGCAGAATAAGCGGGAGTAAGAGCGAGCAGTACTTC

J gene: TRBJ2-3
V gene: TRBV20-1
D gene: -
clone size: few
CDR3 protein: CSANKLQIEDTQYF
CDR3 DNA: TGCAGTGCCAATAAGCTACAGATCGAAGATACGCAGTATTTT

J gene: TRBJ2-7
V gene: TRBV7-8
D gene: -
clone size: few
CDR3 protein: CASSLAGSEQYF
CDR3 DNA: TGTGCCAGCAGCTTAGCGGGCTCCGAGCAGTACTTC

J gene: TRBJ1-1
V gene: TRBV30
D gene: TRBD1
clone size: few
CDR3 protein: CAWSSGGAGEAFF
CDR3 DNA: TGTGCCTGGAGCTCAGGGGGCGCGGGTGAAGCTTTCTTT

J gene: TRBJ2-1
V gene: TRBV20-1
D gene: TRBD2
clone size: few
CDR3 protein: CSSSGYYNEQFF
CDR3 DNA: TGCAGTTCTAGCGGATACTACAATGAGCAGTTCTTC

J gene: TRBJ2-5
V gene: TRBV20-1
D gene: -
clone size: few
CDR3 protein: CSARDRGSNQETQYF
CDR3 DNA: TGCAGTGCTAGAGATCGGGGCAGCAACCAAGAGACCCAGTACTTC

J gene: TRBJ2-2
V gene: TRBV6-1
D gene: -
clone size: -
CDR3 protein: CASRGHPNTGELFF
CDR3 DNA: TGTGCCAGCAGAGGACACCCGAACACCGGGGAGCTGTTTTTT

J gene: TRBJ1-1
V gene: TRBV6-1
D gene: TRBD1
clone size: -
CDR3 protein: CASRPQGAGNTEAFF
CDR3 DNA: TGTGCCAGCAGGCCACAGGGGGCCGGAAACACTGAAGCTTTCTTT

J gene: TRBJ1-1
V gene: TRBV20-1
D gene: -
clone size: -
CDR3 protein: CSALARENTEAFF
CDR3 DNA: TGCAGTGCTTTGGCGAGAGAGAACACTGAAGCTTTCTTT

J gene: TRBJ2-1
V gene: TRBV20-1
D gene: TRBD2
clone size: -
CDR3 protein: CSARDPLSSGGISYNEQFF
CDR3 DNA: TGCAGTGCTAGAGATCCCCTCTCTAGCGGGGGGATCTCCTACAATGAGCAGTTCTTC

J gene: TRBJ2-5
V gene: TRBV5-1
D gene: TRBD1
clone size: -
CDR3 protein: CATAVGQGQETQYF
CDR3 DNA: TGCGCCACCGCAGTGGGACAGGGGCAAGAGACCCAGTACTTC

J gene: TRBJ2-1
V gene: TRBV6-5
D gene: TRBD2
clone size: -
CDR3 protein: CASSYFLAGDTEQFF
CDR3 DNA: TGTGCCAGCAGTTACTTCTTAGCGGGGGATACTGAGCAGTTCTTC

J gene: TRBJ2-3
V gene: TRBV7-2
D gene: TRBD1
clone size: -
CDR3 protein: CASSRRQGTSTDTQYF
CDR3 DNA: TGTGCCAGCAGCAGACGACAGGGAACTAGCACAGATACGCAGTATTTT

J gene: TRBJ2-7
V gene: TRBV20-1
D gene: TRBD2
clone size: few
CDR3 protein: CSAIKTGGPYEQYF
CDR3 DNA: TGCAGTGCTATAAAAACGGGGGGACCCTACGAGCAGTACTTC